This TCR beta chain originates from a study of blood T cell repertoires in COVID-19. TCRdb keeps only in-frame clones here, not all; method: immunoSEQ multiplex PCR. The data contain some 400,000 clones, about 87% of them singletons. Germline V lookup: CDR1 MNHEY, CDR2 SVGAGI. Deletions cut 3 bases from V and 3 bases from J, with 8 bases between. This CDR3 spans 13 amino acids. The TCR comes from a man between 25 and 39 years old who had recovered from COVID-19. The specimen was PBMCs or T cells enriched from blood (not recorded which). This chain connects TRBV6-5 to TRBJ1-1; perhaps TRBD1 as D (6 bases). The CDR3 nucleotides are TGTGCCAGCAGTTATGGGGGCCACACTGAAGCTTTCTTT. This encodes CASSYGGHTEAFF.